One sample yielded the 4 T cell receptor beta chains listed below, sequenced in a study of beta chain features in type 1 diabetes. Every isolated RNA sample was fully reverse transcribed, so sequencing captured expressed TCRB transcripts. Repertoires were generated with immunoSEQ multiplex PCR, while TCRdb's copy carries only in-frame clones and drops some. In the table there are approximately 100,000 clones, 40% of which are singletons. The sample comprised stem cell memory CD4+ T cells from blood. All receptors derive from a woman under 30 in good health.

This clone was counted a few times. The CDR3 DNA is TGTGCCAGCACCCGGAGGGCGAACGGGGAGCTGTTTTTT. Protein product: CASTRRANGELFF. The chain is built from TRBV6-6 and TRBJ2-2; D is possibly TRBD2 (6 bases). In germline, CDR1 is MNHNY, CDR2 SVGAGI (reference sequence). The CDR3 is 13 residues long. The V end was cut by 7 bases, the J end by 7 bases, with 13 bases between.

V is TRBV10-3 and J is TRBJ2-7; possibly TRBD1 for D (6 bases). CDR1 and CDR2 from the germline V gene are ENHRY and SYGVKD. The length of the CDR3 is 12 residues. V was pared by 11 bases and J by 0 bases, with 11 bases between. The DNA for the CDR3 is TGTGCCTCAGGGGACGGCTCCTACGAGCAGTACTTC. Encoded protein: CASGDGSYEQYF.

CDR3 protein: CSVGWDRLPTEAFF. DNA of the CDR3: TGCAGCGTTGGATGGGACAGGCTCCCCACTGAAGCTTTCTTT. The J gene is TRBJ1-1, the V gene TRBV29-1; TRBD1 agrees at 8 bases. Germline assignment: CDR1 SQVTM and CDR2 ANQGSEA. This CDR3 comprises 14 residues. Trimming took 4 bases from V and 4 from J; bases not matched to a gene: 8.

DNA for the CDR3: TGTGCCAGCAGCTTTGCCGGGACAGGGTCAGAAAAACTGTTTTTT. This translates into CASSFAGTGSEKLFF. The chain uses TRBV5-6 and TRBJ1-4, with 9 bases fitting TRBD1. This CDR3 comprises 15 residues. The V and J ends lost 2 bases and 8 bases, in that order; junction bases with no gene match: 7. Germline loops: CDR1 SGHDT, CDR2 YYEEEE.